These T cell receptor beta chains were read from a single sample in a study of cytomegalovirus exposure and HLA in healthy donors. Here immunoSEQ multiplex PCR was the method, and the copy in TCRdb shows in-frame clones only, minus some. The sample yields 60,000 to 70,000 clones, more than 60% seen once. Sequencing was performed on PBMCs. All receptors come from a young woman in good health and CMV-seronegative. Each CDR3 is given with its conserved first and last residue. D genes are given only for firm matches. Only some rows state a clone size, as once, few, many or a class for expanded clones.

D gene	V gene	J gene	clone size	CDR3 DNA	CDR3 protein
TRBD1	TRBV7-2	TRBJ1-2	-	TGTGCCAGCAGCTTAGTCGACAGGGTCGCCTTC	CASSLVDRVAF
-	TRBV11-2	TRBJ1-5	-	TGTGCCAGCAGCCTTTATAGCAATCAGCCCCAGCATTTT	CASSLYSNQPQHF
TRBD1	TRBV7-9	TRBJ1-3	-	TGTGCCAGCAGCTCGGACAGGATACGCCCGAACACCATATATTTT	CASSSDRIRPNTIYF
-	TRBV6-6	TRBJ1-3	-	TGTGCCAGCAGTTACGAACACTCTGGAAACACCATATATTTT	CASSYEHSGNTIYF
-	TRBV6-5	TRBJ2-2	-	TGTGCCAGCAGTCCCAGCCTAAGCGCCGGGGAGCTGTTTTTT	CASSPSLSAGELFF
-	TRBV6-5	TRBJ2-5	-	TGTGCCAGCAGTTACCAGGAGACCCAGTACTTC	CASSYQETQYF
-	TRBV29-1	TRBJ1-1	few	TGCAGCGTTGGCTACTGGAACACTGAAGCTTTCTTT	CSVGYWNTEAFF
-	TRBV11-2	TRBJ2-7	-	TGTGCCAGCAGCTTAATTCATCGGGGTAGCTACGAGCAGTACTTC	CASSLIHRGSYEQYF
-	TRBV18	TRBJ2-2	-	TGTGCCAGCGCGCCTGGCACCGGGGAGCTGTTTTTT	CASAPGTGELFF
-	TRBV7-9	TRBJ1-6	-	TGTGCCAGCAGCTTAGATCCGACCGGGAATTCACCCCTCCACTTT	CASSLDPTGNSPLHF